The sequence of this T cell receptor beta chain was determined in a study of neurological immune-mediated disorders. Study-level findings and limits: HTLV-1-associated myelopathy ranked highest for TCR clonal expansion and multiple sclerosis lowest, beneath healthy controls. No expanded-clone CDR3 amino acid sequence recurred across subjects, suggesting private TCR-beta repertoires.

This clonotype occurred many times. The antigen remains unidentified. The cDNA was synthesized by 5'RACE incorporating 10-nucleotide random UMIs. TCRdb reprocessed the 5' RACE reads with MiXCR, giving one entry per CDR3 protein. This sample has fewer than 35,000 distinct CDR3 sequences, with roughly 4.4% found just once. This CDR3 has 12 residues. V lost 7 bases and J 2 bases, leaving 7 bases between the germline ends. Germline V gives CDR1 MNHEY, CDR2 SVGAGI. PBMCs stored at -80 C, numbering 2 million, were the origin of the unsorted libraries. This clonotype was sampled from a man aged 18 to 30 in good health. The V and J genes are TRBV6-5 and TRBJ2-3; D is ambiguous. Sequencing was carried out using PBMCs. CDR3: CASNSNTDTQYF. The CDR3 bases are TGTGCCAGCAATAGCAACACAGATACGCAGTATTTT.